These 23 T cell receptor beta chains share one sample of origin, sequenced in a study of cytomegalovirus exposure and HLA in healthy donors. Data came from immunoSEQ multiplex PCR; TCRdb stores just in-frame clones and leaves some out. The sample includes some 110,000 clones, around 87% of them seen just once. The sample comprised PBMCs. These receptors were taken from a woman between 18 and 30 years old in good health and CMV-seropositive.

This clone was seen just once. The chain has TRBV29-1 and TRBJ1-2; the D is unclear. The V end lost 0 bases, the J end lost 4 bases, and 12 bases lay between the germline ends. The CDR3 extends over 14 amino acids. Germline V CDR1 and CDR2: SQVTM, ANQGSEA. The chain's CDR3 is CSVEEVIGGYGYTF. In nucleotides, the CDR3 is TGCAGCGTTGAAGAGGTGATAGGAGGCTATGGCTACACCTTC.

The rearrangement links TRBV27 to TRBJ1-2; 9 nucleotides match TRBD1. CDR3 length: 14 residues. V trimming: 2 bases; J trimming: 6 bases; junction bases outside the gene matches: 4. From germline, CDR1 is MNHEY and CDR2 SMNVEV (reference sequence). Here the CDR3 reads CASSLHRGRDGYTF. As DNA, the CDR3 is TGTGCCAGCAGTTTACACAGGGGGCGCGATGGCTACACCTTC.

This clone has a single count. This chain uses TRBV28 with TRBJ1-3; D remains ambiguous. The germline V gene has CDR1 MDHEN and CDR2 SYDVKM. V lost 7 bases to trimming and J lost 1 base, with 11 bases between them. This CDR3 is 14 amino acids long. Written as DNA, the CDR3 is TGTGCCAGCACCCGTTCCGGGTCTGGAAACACCATATATTTT. Protein: CASTRSGSGNTIYF.

The V and J genes are TRBV19 and TRBJ2-1, with 10 bases that match TRBD2. V was pared by 7 bases and J by 3 bases, with 3 bases of the junction left unmatched. This CDR3 region has 14 residues. Germline V CDR1 and CDR2: LNHDA, SQIVND (reference sequence). The CDR3 sequence is CASKSGRGYNEQFF. CDR3 nucleotides: TGTGCCAGTAAGAGCGGGAGGGGCTACAATGAGCAGTTCTTC.

This sequence joins TRBV27 and TRBJ1-1; 7 bases line up with TRBD1. The CDR3 has 14 residues. Germline CDR1 reads MNHEY; CDR2 reads SMNVEV (reference sequence). The trim removed 6 bases at V and 1 base at J, leaving 5 bases unmatched. The CDR3: CASSHDRANTEAFF. CDR3 DNA sequence: TGTGCCAGCAGCCATGACAGGGCGAACACTGAAGCTTTCTTT.

The V call is TRBV27, the J call TRBJ2-1; TRBD2 aligns across 9 bases. The V gene's germline CDR1 is MNHEY and CDR2 SMNVEV (reference sequence). CDR3 length: 18 amino acids. J lost 7 bases, V lost 2 bases, and 15 bases had no gene match. CDR3: CASSLRGWRGGLRNEQFF. The CDR3 DNA is TGTGCCAGCAGTTTAAGGGGTTGGCGGGGGGGTTTGAGGAATGAGCAGTTCTTC.

This sequence joins TRBV7-9 and TRBJ2-3; no clear D. Germline-derived CDR1 and CDR2 are SEHNR and FQNEAQ (reference sequence). This CDR3 has 13 amino acids. V dropped 1 base and J dropped 4 bases, with 6 bases sitting between them. CDR3 DNA sequence: TGTGCCAGCAGCTTAGACTTGTCAGATACGCAGTATTTT. Its translation is CASSLDLSDTQYF.

This chain joins TRBV2 and TRBJ2-5; a possible D gene is TRBD1 (5 bases). CDR1 is SNHLY and CDR2 is FYNNEI in the germline V gene. The CDR3 runs 11 residues. V lost 11 bases and J 2 bases, leaving 9 bases between the germline ends. The CDR3 loop reads CAGQQQETQYF. In DNA form, the CDR3 reads TGTGCCGGACAACAACAAGAGACCCAGTACTTC.

V and J are TRBV19 and TRBJ2-3, with D perhaps matching TRBD1 (5 bases). CDR1 LNHDA and CDR2 SQIVND come from the germline V gene (reference sequence). The CDR3 is 13 residues long. The V and J ends lost 0 bases and 8 bases respectively, with 9 bases between them. The CDR3 spells CASSIDQGVTQYF. For the CDR3, the DNA is TGTGCCAGTAGTATAGATCAAGGGGTTACGCAGTATTTT.

This clone turned up a few times. The chain joins TRBV2 to TRBJ2-7; perhaps TRBD1 as D (5 bases). Germline loops: CDR1 SNHLY, CDR2 FYNNEI. The CDR3 has 13 residues. Trimming took 6 bases from V and 4 from J, leaving 13 bases between them. CDR3 loop: CASSPGLGYEQYF. CDR3 DNA sequence: TGTGCCAGCAGCCCAGGGTTAGGGTACGAGCAGTACTTC.

The chain links TRBV11-2 to TRBJ2-5; D call uncertain. Germline V gene lookup returns CDR1 SGHAT and CDR2 FQNNGV. This CDR3 is 13 amino acids long. The germline V and J ends were trimmed by 2 bases and 1 base, with 5 bases remaining between them. In nucleotides, the CDR3 is TGTGCCAGCAGCTTATTTAGCCAAGAGACCCAGTACTTC. As protein: CASSLFSQETQYF.

The chain combines TRBV10-3 with TRBJ2-7, with 11 bases fitting TRBD2. CDR1 ENHRY and CDR2 SYGVKD come from the germline V gene. This CDR3 spans 14 amino acids. Unmatched junction bases numbered 2, after V lost 0 bases and J lost 7 bases. Here the CDR3 DNA reads TGTGCCATCAGTGAGTCTACTAGCGGGAGTGAGCAGTACTTC. This translates into CAISESTSGSEQYF.

This sequence joins TRBV7-3 and TRBJ2-1; the match to TRBD2 covers 7 bases. The CDR3 extends over 14 amino acids. Germline assignment: CDR1 SGHTA and CDR2 FQGTGA. Trimming took 4 bases from V and 4 from J; bases not matched to a gene: 4. CDR3 nucleotide sequence: TGTGCCAGCAGCTCACCGGGGGGTTACAATGAGCAGTTCTTC. Protein product: CASSSPGGYNEQFF.

This clone has just a few counts. The chain carries TRBV2 and TRBJ1-2; D perhaps matches TRBD1 (5 bases). Germline CDR1 SNHLY, CDR2 FYNNEI. The CDR3 has 14 residues. Trimming left V 2 bases short and J 5 bases short, with 12 bases between. CDR3 protein: CASSENGAGYGYTF. The DNA of the CDR3 is TGTGCCAGCAGTGAAAATGGGGCTGGTTATGGCTACACCTTC. Together with reference TRBV2 and TRBJ1-2, the CDR3 gives the full variable domain: EPEVTQTPSHQVTQMGQEVILRCVPISNHLYFYWYRQILGQKVEFLVSFYNNEISEKSEIFDDQFSVERPDGSNFTLKIRSTKLEDSAMYFCASSENGAGYGYTFGSGTRLTVV.

This clone was picked up one time. DNA of the CDR3: TGCGCCAGCAGCCGATTAGCGGGAGCGGTCGAGCAGTACTTC. It is translated as CASSRLAGAVEQYF. This chain joins TRBV4-1 and TRBJ2-7; 9 bases line up with TRBD2. The ends lost 4 bases at V and 6 bases at J; junction bases unmatched: 7. This CDR3 region has 14 residues. Germline values: CDR1 MGHRA, CDR2 YSYEKL.

V gene TRBV28 combines with J gene TRBJ2-1; the D is unclear. Germline assignment: CDR1 MDHEN and CDR2 SYDVKM. The CDR3 runs to 13 residues. Trimming took 6 bases from V and 9 from J, leaving 15 bases between them. This chain's CDR3 is CASRLLVYSEQFF. The CDR3 DNA sequence: TGTGCCAGCAGGTTGTTGGTCTATAGTGAGCAGTTCTTC.

This rearrangement joins TRBV2 to TRBJ2-1; a possible D gene is TRBD2 (6 bases). V was cut by 7 bases and J by 6 bases, with 19 bases left in between. The CDR3 length is 15 residues. Germline CDR1 reads SNHLY; CDR2 reads FYNNEI. In DNA form, the CDR3 reads TGTGCCAGCATGCCGGGACTCCCGGGTAGCAATGAGCAGTTCTTC. Translation: CASMPGLPGSNEQFF.

V and J are TRBV11-3 and TRBJ2-5; D possibly corresponds to TRBD2 (7 bases). Deletions cut 9 bases from V and 4 bases from J, with 24 bases between. The length of the CDR3 is 16 residues. Germline loops: CDR1 SGHNT, CDR2 YENEEA. Here the CDR3 reads CASGAAGDGGRETQYF. The CDR3 DNA is TGTGCCAGTGGGGCCGCCGGCGACGGGGGGCGAGAGACCCAGTACTTC.

The gene calls are TRBV14 and TRBJ1-2; D unclear. Germline V gene lookup returns CDR1 SGHDN and CDR2 FVKESK. There are 14 residues in the CDR3. The germline V and J ends were trimmed by 1 base and 1 base, with 7 bases remaining between them. CDR3 in amino acids: CASSQADNNYGYTF. In nucleotides, the CDR3 is TGTGCCAGCAGCCAAGCAGACAATAACTATGGCTACACCTTC.

The chain has TRBV15 and TRBJ1-5; no clear D. The CDR3 has 12 residues. Trimming shortened V by 1 base and J by 4 bases, and 2 bases separated the two germline ends. Germline CDR1 reads LNHNV; CDR2 reads YYDKDF (reference sequence). CDR3 in amino acids: CATSRANQPQHF. In DNA form, the CDR3 reads TGTGCCACCAGCAGAGCTAATCAGCCCCAGCATTTT.

The chain has TRBV27 and TRBJ1-2; D is unclear. V dropped 3 bases and J dropped 4 bases, with 6 bases sitting between them. Germline V lookup: CDR1 MNHEY, CDR2 SMNVEV (reference sequence). The CDR3 has 12 amino acids. In nucleotides, the CDR3 is TGTGCCAGCAGTTTTAACGGCTATGGCTACACCTTC. As protein: CASSFNGYGYTF.

This chain uses TRBV5-1 with TRBJ2-5; D is ambiguous. The CDR3 is 13 amino acids. The V gene lost 0 bases and the J gene lost 3 bases, with 6 bases spanning the gap. Germline V gives CDR1 SGHRS, CDR2 YFSETQ. The CDR3 spells CASSLGLKETQYF. In nucleotides, the CDR3 is TGCGCCAGCAGCTTGGGGCTTAAAGAGACCCAGTACTTC.

This chain uses TRBV6-4 with TRBJ2-5, with D possibly TRBD2 on 7 matching bases. The V gene lost 2 bases and the J gene lost 1 base, with 11 bases spanning the gap. Germline CDR1 reads MRHNA; CDR2 reads SNTAGT. The CDR3 spans 15 residues. CDR3 sequence reads: CASSDGGACQETQYF. The CDR3 bases are TGTGCCAGCAGTGACGGGGGGGCCTGCCAAGAGACCCAGTACTTC.